This passage covers 31 T cell receptor beta chains from one sample sequenced in a study of shared clonotypes between healthy human individuals. CD45RO-negative, CCR7-positively selected cells formed the naive CD8 fraction, excluding terminally differentiated effector memory CD45RA+ cells. The assay was immunoSEQ multiplex PCR, and TCRdb's table has in-frame clones only and misses some. The data contain roughly 2.1 million clones, roughly 91% of them singletons. Specimen: naive CD8+ T cells from PBMCs. These receptors came from a man between 18 and 35 years old in good health. Some clones in this sample may be carry-over from other donors' samples.

This chain joins TRBV6-1 and TRBJ2-7; TRBD2 is a possible D gene (5 bases). Germline V CDR1 and CDR2: MNHNS, SASEGT. The CDR3 runs 16 residues. Trimming shortened V by 3 bases and J by 5 bases, and 20 bases separated the two germline ends. The CDR3 DNA reads TGTGCCAGCAGTGAGGTCCTAGAGGGCCTGAGAGACGAGCAGTACTTC. Its protein product is CASSEVLEGLRDEQYF.

This chain's CDR3 is CASSLQVLIRPSGANVLTF. The CDR3 DNA sequence: TGTGCCAGCAGCTTACAGGTTCTAATCAGACCCTCTGGGGCCAACGTCCTGACTTTC. The chain combines TRBV7-9 with TRBJ2-6; D is undetermined. V dropped 2 bases and J dropped 0 bases, with 17 bases sitting between them. The V gene's germline CDR1 is SEHNR and CDR2 FQNEAQ (reference sequence). The CDR3 contains 19 residues. The variable domain in full, with the rest retrieved from reference TRBV7-9 and TRBJ2-6, is DTGVSQNPRHKITKRGQNVTFRCDPISEHNRLYWYRQTLGQGPEFLTYFQNEAQLEKSRLLSDRFSAERPKGSFSTLEIQRTEQGDSAMYLCASSLQVLIRPSGANVLTFGAGSRLTVL.

V gene TRBV7-8 combines with J gene TRBJ2-3, with 16 bases matching TRBD2. J lost 5 bases, V lost 4 bases, and 9 bases had no gene match. The CDR3 has 18 residues. Germline CDR1 and CDR2: SGHVS and FQNEAQ. The CDR3 here is CASSYPGTSGRAIDTQYF. The CDR3 bases are TGTGCCAGCAGCTACCCCGGGACTAGCGGGAGGGCCATAGATACGCAGTATTTT.

The rearrangement links TRBV4-1 to TRBJ1-5; D might be TRBD1 (6 bases). The V and J ends lost 1 base and 0 bases respectively, with 10 bases between them. Germline CDR1 is MGHRA and CDR2 is YSYEKL. The CDR3 sequence is 16 residues long. The CDR3 DNA sequence: TGCGCCAGCAGCCAAGGGACAGCTTATAGCAATCAGCCCCAGCATTTT. It translates to CASSQGTAYSNQPQHF.

The CDR3: CASSTEQGVGQPQHF. The CDR3 coding sequence is TGCGCCAGCAGCACAGAACAAGGGGTGGGTCAGCCCCAGCATTTT. The chain recombines TRBV4-1 with TRBJ1-5; a possible D gene is TRBD1 (5 bases). CDR1 and CDR2 (germline): MGHRA, YSYEKL. Trimming removed 5 bases at V and 6 bases at J, with 17 bases between. This CDR3 region has 15 residues.

CDR3: CASSLGGGSGEKLFF. The CDR3, as DNA: TGTGCCAGCAGCCTTGGGGGAGGATCTGGTGAAAAACTGTTTTTT. The J gene is TRBJ1-4, the V gene TRBV4-2; TRBD1 might be the D (5 bases). The germline V gene encodes CDR1 LGHNA and CDR2 YNFKEQ. This CDR3 has 15 residues. The V and J ends lost 4 bases and 7 bases respectively, with 16 bases between them.

DNA of the CDR3: TGTGCCAGCATCGGAGGGGGCGAGCAGTACTTC. Its translation is CASIGGGEQYF. The chain employs TRBV27 and TRBJ2-7, with D perhaps matching TRBD1 or TRBD2 (6 bases each). V lost 7 bases to trimming and J lost 6 bases, with 10 bases between them. CDR3 length equals 11 residues. CDR1 is MNHEY, CDR2 SMNVEV, per germline (reference sequence).

The chain couples TRBV6-5 to TRBJ1-2; 11 positions match TRBD1. Per the germline V gene, CDR1 is MNHEY and CDR2 is SVGAGI. The CDR3 length is 15 residues. The trim removed 4 bases at V and 4 bases at J, leaving 5 bases unmatched. The CDR3 loop is CASSSPGQGVYGYTF. The DNA for the CDR3 is TGTGCCAGCAGTTCGCCGGGACAGGGGGTCTATGGCTACACCTTC.

The chain carries TRBV7-9 and TRBJ2-3, with TRBD1 as a possible D gene (5 bases). This CDR3 is built from 15 residues. From germline, CDR1 is SEHNR and CDR2 FQNEAQ (reference sequence). The V end lost 5 bases, the J end lost 2 bases, and 14 bases lay between the germline ends. The CDR3 sequence is CASSLPAQVTDTQYF. CDR3 sequence (DNA): TGTGCCAGCAGCCTACCGGCACAGGTCACAGATACGCAGTATTTT.

A single count supports this clone. The gene calls are TRBV10-1 and TRBJ2-1; D possibly matches TRBD1 or TRBD2 (5 bases each). The CDR3 runs to 14 residues. Germline CDR1 is WNHNN and CDR2 is SYGVQD (reference sequence). The V gene lost 4 bases and the J gene lost 8 bases, with 15 bases spanning the gap. This chain's CDR3 is CASSGRDGPYEQFF. In DNA, the CDR3 is TGCGCCAGCAGTGGCCGGGACGGCCCCTATGAGCAGTTCTTC.

The table lists this clone with a few counts. This sequence joins TRBV9 and TRBJ1-1, with D unclear. Germline V gene sequence: CDR1 SGDLS, CDR2 YYNGEE. V lost 4 bases and J 1 base, leaving 8 bases between the germline ends. The CDR3 runs to 13 residues. For the CDR3, the DNA is TGTGCCAGCAGCCGTAAGAGGAACACTGAAGCTTTCTTT. Encoded protein: CASSRKRNTEAFF.

The V gene is TRBV6-4, the J gene TRBJ2-1; 8 bases match TRBD2. V shed 4 bases and J 7 bases; nucleotides not matched to a gene: 6. Germline-derived CDR1 and CDR2 are MRHNA and SNTAGT. This CDR3 has 14 amino acids. The CDR3 sequence: CASSVSSGSNEQFF. DNA of the CDR3: TGTGCCAGCAGTGTGTCCAGCGGGAGTAATGAGCAGTTCTTC.

Regarding this clone: Other DNA sequences from this sample encode an identical CDR3 as well. This chain connects TRBV28 to TRBJ1-2; 8 positions agree with TRBD1. The V segment lost 3 bases and the J segment 4 bases; nucleotides outside the gene matches: 1. There are 13 residues in the CDR3. Per germline, CDR1 MDHEN and CDR2 SYDVKM. The CDR3 DNA reads as TGTGCCAGCAGTTTCGGGACAGGCTATGGCTACACCTTC. Its protein product is CASSFGTGYGYTF.

This clone was found once. The chain is built from TRBV2 and TRBJ2-7; TRBD1 matches at 9 bases. The trim removed 7 bases at V and 1 base at J, leaving 14 bases unmatched. This CDR3 has 17 residues. Germline V gene data show CDR1 as SNHLY and CDR2 as FYNNEI. The CDR3 coding sequence is TGTGCCAGCATCCGAAGAACGGGACAGGGTGGATCCTACGAGCAGTACTTC. Its translation: CASIRRTGQGGSYEQYF.

A remark on this clone: Other DNA sequences in the sample encode the same CDR3. The genes are TRBV5-1 and TRBJ2-7; the match to TRBD1 covers 8 bases. The length of the CDR3 is 14 residues. V dropped 2 bases and J dropped 2; count of bases not matched to a gene: 3. Germline loops: CDR1 SGHRS, CDR2 YFSETQ. The CDR3 spells CASSFRTGTYEQYF. CDR3 DNA: TGCGCCAGCAGCTTCAGGACAGGGACCTACGAGCAGTACTTC.

This chain uses TRBV7-9 with TRBJ1-4; 9 nucleotides match TRBD1. This CDR3 is built from 15 residues. V was pared by 5 bases and J by 7 bases, with 8 bases of the junction left unmatched. The germline V gene encodes CDR1 SEHNR and CDR2 FQNEAQ (reference sequence). CDR3 in amino acids: CASSPGDRVIEKLFF. The CDR3 DNA is TGTGCCAGCAGCCCCGGGGACAGGGTGATTGAAAAACTGTTTTTT.

This chain links TRBV11-2 with TRBJ2-5, with D possibly matching TRBD2 (5 bases). The V end was cut by 4 bases, the J end by 0 bases, with 9 bases between. The germline V gene encodes CDR1 SGHAT and CDR2 FQNNGV. The CDR3 spans 14 residues. CDR3 sequence (DNA): TGTGCCAGCAGCTCAAGGACTTACCAAGAGACCCAGTACTTC. Its protein is CASSSRTYQETQYF. Combining the CDR3 with reference TRBV11-2 and TRBJ2-5 gives the whole variable domain EAGVAQSPRYKIIEKRQSVAFWCNPISGHATLYWYQQILGQGPKLLIQFQNNGVVDDSQLPKDRFSAERLKGVDSTLKIQPAKLEDSAVYLCASSSRTYQETQYFGPGTRLLVL.

The V call is TRBV2, the J call TRBJ1-1; D is undetermined. Per germline, CDR1 SNHLY and CDR2 FYNNEI. The V end was cut by 3 bases, the J end by 0 bases, with 11 bases between. This CDR3 comprises 15 residues. CDR3 region: CASSESGTVNTEAFF. The DNA for the CDR3 is TGTGCCAGCAGTGAGAGTGGCACTGTGAACACTGAAGCTTTCTTT.

The chain joins TRBV13 to TRBJ2-3; D may match TRBD1 or TRBD2 (5 bases each). V lost 6 bases and J 0 bases, leaving 19 bases between the germline ends. The CDR3 sequence is 17 residues long. The germline V gene has CDR1 PRHDT and CDR2 FYEKMQ (reference sequence). CDR3 nucleotide sequence: TGTGCCAGCAGGCCCCCCGGGGCAAGACCTAGCACAGATACGCAGTATTTT. This sequence encodes CASRPPGARPSTDTQYF.

This clone appeared once. This chain uses TRBV6-4 with TRBJ2-4; 9 bases line up with TRBD1. V lost 8 bases and J lost 3; bases outside the gene matches: 11. The CDR3 has 16 residues. Germline CDR1 and CDR2: MRHNA and SNTAGT. The CDR3 loop reads CASPRGDRESKNIQYF. The CDR3 DNA follows: TGTGCCAGCCCCAGGGGGGACAGGGAAAGCAAAAACATTCAGTACTTC.

The gene calls are TRBV10-3 and TRBJ2-1; TRBD1 might be the D (5 bases). V dropped 4 bases and J dropped 6 bases, with 13 bases sitting between them. The CDR3 consists of 14 residues. Germline V gives CDR1 ENHRY, CDR2 SYGVKD. The CDR3 region has the DNA TGTGCCATCAGTGCCCCCGGACATAGCAATGAGCAGTTCTTC. It codes for CAISAPGHSNEQFF.

This clone has a handful of counts. The CDR3 protein is CASGHSNYGYTF. In DNA form, the CDR3 reads TGTGCCTCCGGACACAGCAACTATGGCTACACCTTC. V usage is TRBV30 and J usage is TRBJ1-2, with D tentatively TRBD1 (5 bases). CDR1 is GTSNPN, CDR2 SVGIG, per germline (reference sequence). With 7 bases removed from V and 2 bases from J, the gap between germline ends came to 11 bases. This CDR3 has 12 residues.

The chain combines TRBV27 with TRBJ2-3; possibly TRBD2 for D (5 bases). The CDR3 runs 15 residues. Trimming took 6 bases from V and 4 from J, leaving 17 bases between them. Germline CDR1 reads MNHEY; CDR2 reads SMNVEV (reference sequence). The CDR3: CASRGRDDWADTQYF. The CDR3 coding sequence is TGTGCCAGCAGGGGTCGGGATGATTGGGCAGATACGCAGTATTTT.

This chain connects TRBV18 to TRBJ2-2; no reliable D call. Trimming left V 3 bases short and J 6 bases short, with 11 bases between. The CDR3 is 14 amino acids. Germline V gene lookup returns CDR1 KGHSH and CDR2 LQKENI. The CDR3 is CASSPSRASGELFF. The DNA for the CDR3 is TGTGCCAGCTCACCTTCTCGAGCGTCCGGGGAGCTGTTTTTT. Full variable domain (missing parts from reference TRBV18 and TRBJ2-2): NAGVMQNPRHLVRRRGQEARLRCSPMKGHSHVYWYRQLPEEGLKFMVYLQKENIIDESGMPKERFSAEFPKEGPSILRIQQVVRGDSAAYFCASSPSRASGELFFGEGSRLTVL.

The V gene is TRBV6-1, the J gene TRBJ2-1, with 11 nucleotides matching TRBD2. V dropped 2 bases and J dropped 8; count of bases not matched to a gene: 11. The CDR3 spans 17 residues. Germline V CDR1 and CDR2: MNHNS, SASEGT. CDR3 sequence reads: CASSEYSGRALVDEQFF. Written as DNA, the CDR3 is TGTGCCAGCAGTGAATATAGCGGGAGGGCCCTCGTCGATGAGCAGTTCTTC.

This clone was seen a handful of times. Other DNA sequences in the same sample also yield this CDR3. The chain joins TRBV10-3 to TRBJ2-7; D unclear. The CDR3 totals 13 residues. Germline values: CDR1 ENHRY, CDR2 SYGVKD. V was clipped by 6 bases and J by 0 bases, with 9 bases between them. CDR3 region: CAIRGGDSYEQYF. DNA of the CDR3: TGTGCCATCAGGGGCGGAGACTCCTACGAGCAGTACTTC.

CDR3: CASSIGLAGPYEQYF. Written as DNA, the CDR3 is TGTGCCAGCAGCATCGGACTAGCGGGCCCCTACGAGCAGTACTTC. The chain has TRBV9 and TRBJ2-7; 11 bases are shared with TRBD2. Germline V CDR1 and CDR2: SGDLS, YYNGEE. This CDR3 spans 15 amino acids. V lost 4 bases, J lost 2 bases, and 5 bases stayed unmatched.

The rearrangement joins TRBV9 to TRBJ2-5; 8 nucleotides line up with TRBD2. The CDR3 runs to 17 residues. The trim removed 1 base at V and 5 bases at J, leaving 13 bases unmatched. In germline, CDR1 is SGDLS, CDR2 YYNGEE. The CDR3 reads CASSVWSGSGAPETQYF. In DNA, the CDR3 is TGTGCCAGCAGCGTATGGAGCGGGAGTGGGGCTCCCGAGACCCAGTACTTC.

CDR3: CATSRGVQNIQYF. The CDR3 coding sequence is TGTGCCACCAGCAGAGGGGTTCAAAACATTCAGTACTTC. The chain uses TRBV15 and TRBJ2-4, with no clear D. CDR3 length: 13 residues. Germline CDR1 LNHNV, CDR2 YYDKDF (reference sequence). The V end lost 1 base, the J end lost 5 bases, and 6 bases lay between the germline ends.

The gene calls are TRBV28 and TRBJ1-4, with 9 bases that match TRBD1. CDR3 length: 16 residues. V lost 2 bases, J lost 7 bases, and 8 bases stayed unmatched. Germline CDR1 is MDHEN and CDR2 is SYDVKM. CDR3: CASSLRGTGWAEKLFF. In nucleotides, the CDR3 is TGTGCCAGCAGTTTAAGGGGGACAGGGTGGGCTGAAAAACTGTTTTTT.

V and J are TRBV7-9 and TRBJ2-7, with D possibly called TRBD1 or TRBD2 (6 bases each). Between the trimmed V and J ends, which lost 1 base and 6 bases, there was a span of 13 bases. Germline lookup yields CDR1 SEHNR and CDR2 FQNEAQ (reference sequence). The CDR3 runs to 14 residues. The CDR3 region is CASSLERGAVEQYF. The CDR3 DNA is TGTGCCAGCAGCTTAGAGAGGGGGGCGGTCGAGCAGTACTTC. The variable domain in full, completed from reference TRBV7-9 and TRBJ2-7, reads DTGVSQNPRHKITKRGQNVTFRCDPISEHNRLYWYRQTLGQGPEFLTYFQNEAQLEKSRLLSDRFSAERPKGSFSTLEIQRTEQGDSAMYLCASSLERGAVEQYFGPGTRLTVT.